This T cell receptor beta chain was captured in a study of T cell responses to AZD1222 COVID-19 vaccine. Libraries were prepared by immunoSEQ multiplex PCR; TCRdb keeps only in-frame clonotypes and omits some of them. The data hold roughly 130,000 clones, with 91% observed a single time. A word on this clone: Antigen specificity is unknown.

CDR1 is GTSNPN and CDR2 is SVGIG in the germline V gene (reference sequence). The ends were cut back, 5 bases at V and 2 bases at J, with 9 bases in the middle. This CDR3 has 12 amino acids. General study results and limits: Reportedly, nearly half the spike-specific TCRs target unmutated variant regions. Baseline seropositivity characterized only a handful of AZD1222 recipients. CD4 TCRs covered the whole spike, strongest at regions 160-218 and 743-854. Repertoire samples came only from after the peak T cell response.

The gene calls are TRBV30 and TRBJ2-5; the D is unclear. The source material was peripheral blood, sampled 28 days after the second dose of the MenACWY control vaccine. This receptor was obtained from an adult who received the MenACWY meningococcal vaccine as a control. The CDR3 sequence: CAWHFGQETQYF. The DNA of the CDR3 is TGTGCCTGGCACTTCGGGCAAGAGACCCAGTACTTC.